A selection of T cell receptor beta chains follows, all from one sample in a study of the immune and genomic landscape of osteosarcoma. Libraries were prepared by immunoSEQ multiplex PCR; TCRdb keeps only in-frame clonotypes and omits some of them. The sample lists approximately 4,600 clones, around 71% occurring once. Sequencing input: osteosarcoma tumor tissue from the femur. Source of these receptors: a human donor with osteosarcoma. The CDR3 runs from the conserved cysteine through the conserved F or W. Each record gives: CDR3 protein, CDR3 DNA, J gene, V gene, clone size, D gene. D genes are given only for firm matches. Only some rows state a clone size, as once, few, many or a class for expanded clones.

CASSPGTGPYEQYF | TGTGCCAGTAGTCCCGGGACAGGGCCCTACGAGCAGTACTTC | TRBJ2-7 | TRBV19 | NA | TRBD1
CASSRTSGGPFVEQYF | TGTGCCAGCAGCCGGACTAGCGGAGGGCCTTTCGTGGAGCAGTACTTC | TRBJ2-7 | TRBV5-6 | NA | TRBD2
CSAPYQETQYF | TGCAGTGCCCCGTACCAAGAGACCCAGTACTTC | TRBJ2-5 | TRBV20-1 | NA | NA
CASSGGKGYEQYF | TGTGCCAGCTCCGGGGGCAAGGGCTACGAGCAGTACTTC | TRBJ2-7 | TRBV18 | NA | NA
CASSESCTGGKITGTEAFF | TGCGCCAGCAGTGAGTCATGCACAGGGGGGAAAATAACGGGCACTGAAGCTTTCTTT | TRBJ1-1 | TRBV10-1 | NA | TRBD1
CASSDRLEYEQYF | TGCGCCAGCAGTGACAGACTAGAATACGAGCAGTACTTC | TRBJ2-7 | TRBV10-1 | NA | NA
CASSTRRLTGNTGELFF | TGTGCCAGTAGTACTCGGCGGCTAACGGGGAACACCGGGGAGCTGTTTTTT | TRBJ2-2 | TRBV19 | NA | NA
CASSPRASAGNEQFF | TGTGCCAGCTCACCAAGGGCTAGCGCGGGGAATGAGCAGTTCTTC | TRBJ2-1 | TRBV18 | NA | NA
CASSLFSGTRGETQYF | TGTGCCAGCAGTTTATTCTCAGGCACCCGGGGGGAGACCCAGTACTTC | TRBJ2-5 | TRBV28 | once | NA
CASSQDKGLLHGYTF | TGTGCCAGCAGCCAAGATAAGGGCTTGCTTCATGGCTACACCTTC | TRBJ1-2 | TRBV4-2 | NA | NA
CASTGYSVGEQYF | TGTGCCAGCACCGGGTATTCGGTGGGCGAGCAGTACTTC | TRBJ2-7 | TRBV6-1 | NA | NA
CASTHGEKLFF | TGTGCCAGCACCCATGGGGAAAAACTGTTTTTT | TRBJ1-4 | TRBV6-6 | NA | NA
CASSFTVAGGYGYTF | TGTGCCAGCAGCTTTACTGTGGCGGGGGGATATGGCTACACCTTC | TRBJ1-2 | TRBV7-9 | few | NA
CASSPAAGTRYNEQFF | TGTGCCAGCAGCCCCGCCGCAGGAACCCGCTACAATGAGCAGTTCTTC | TRBJ2-1 | TRBV7-9 | once | NA
CASSALRGGTEAFF | TGTGCCAGCAGCGCCCTTAGGGGCGGCACTGAAGCTTTCTTT | TRBJ1-1 | TRBV9 | NA | NA
CASYDVGGSPLHF | TGTGCCAGCTACGACGTGGGAGGTTCACCCCTCCACTTT | TRBJ1-6 | TRBV6-1 | NA | NA
CASSVSASSETQYF | TGTGCCAGCAGTGTTTCGGCTAGTTCGGAGACCCAGTACTTC | TRBJ2-5 | TRBV6-1 | NA | NA
CASSIVPGGVYEQYF | TGTGCCAGTAGTATAGTCCCAGGGGGCGTCTACGAGCAGTACTTC | TRBJ2-7 | TRBV19 | NA | TRBD1
CASSTQGAQYEQYF | TGTGCCAGCAGCACACAGGGGGCGCAGTACGAGCAGTACTTC | TRBJ2-7 | TRBV7-2 | NA | TRBD1
CASSPRVSGANVLTF | TGTGCCAGCAGTCCGAGGGTATCTGGGGCCAACGTCCTGACTTTC | TRBJ2-6 | TRBV28 | NA | NA
CASSQEGLAGSETQYF | TGTGCCAGCAGCCAAGAGGGGCTAGCGGGAAGCGAGACCCAGTACTTC | TRBJ2-5 | TRBV4-2 | once | TRBD2
CASSTRGLRGEMGFQPQHF | TGTGCCAGCAGCACAAGGGGGTTGCGGGGTGAGATGGGGTTTCAGCCCCAGCATTTT | TRBJ1-5 | TRBV21-1 | NA | NA
CASSERTARADTQYF | TGCGCCAGCAGTGAAAGGACAGCAAGGGCAGATACGCAGTATTTT | TRBJ2-3 | TRBV10-1 | NA | NA
CSVAVQGYGYTF | TGCAGCGTTGCTGTACAGGGCTATGGCTACACCTTC | TRBJ1-2 | TRBV29-1 | few | NA
CASSQYNEQFF | TGTGCCAGCAGCCAGTACAATGAGCAGTTCTTC | TRBJ2-1 | TRBV6-6 | NA | NA
CASSPWTGVSNEQFF | TGTGCCAGCAGCCCCTGGACAGGGGTCAGCAATGAGCAGTTCTTC | TRBJ2-1 | TRBV14 | NA | TRBD1
CASSPTMGSYEQYF | TGTGCCAGCAGTCCGACGATGGGCTCCTACGAGCAGTACTTC | TRBJ2-7 | TRBV7-2 | NA | NA
CAGAPDGLSGANVLTF | TGTGCCGGGGCTCCCGACGGACTCTCTGGGGCCAACGTCCTGACTTTC | TRBJ2-6 | TRBV19 | few | NA
CAISGGPPYEQYF | TGTGCCATCAGTGGGGGGCCCCCCTACGAGCAGTACTTC | TRBJ2-7 | TRBV10-3 | few | NA
CASSSPGGERERNEQFF | TGTGCCAGCAGCTCCCCCGGGGGGGAGCGGGAGAGGAATGAGCAGTTCTTC | TRBJ2-1 | TRBV7-6 | NA | TRBD2
CASSPQQGLNEKLFF | TGTGCCAGCAGTCCCCAACAGGGGCTAAATGAAAAACTGTTTTTT | TRBJ1-4 | TRBV28 | few | TRBD1
CASRTGVYTEAFF | TGTGCCAGCAGAACAGGGGTCTACACTGAAGCTTTCTTT | TRBJ1-1 | TRBV2 | NA | TRBD1
CAAWVTNYGYTF | TGTGCCGCCTGGGTTACTAACTATGGCTACACCTTC | TRBJ1-2 | TRBV10-3 | few | NA
CASSGWGGGANVLTF | TGTGCCAGCAGCGGGTGGGGCGGCGGGGCCAACGTCCTGACTTTC | TRBJ2-6 | TRBV6-5 | NA | NA
CASSRDRHTEAFF | TGTGCCAGCAGTCGAGACAGACACACTGAAGCTTTCTTT | TRBJ1-1 | TRBV5-3 | NA | NA
CASSLSKAKNIQYF | TGTGCCAGCAGCTTATCCAAGGCCAAAAACATTCAGTACTTC | TRBJ2-4 | TRBV5-5 | once | NA
CASRDNRDFGDTQYF | TGTGCCAGCAGGGATAACCGGGACTTCGGAGATACGCAGTATTTT | TRBJ2-3 | TRBV6-1 | NA | NA
CASSQVTGAYEQYF | TGCGCCAGCAGCCAAGTCACGGGCGCCTACGAGCAGTACTTC | TRBJ2-7 | TRBV4-1 | NA | NA
CATSRGGDADTQYF | TGTGCCACCAGCAGAGGAGGGGACGCAGATACGCAGTATTTT | TRBJ2-3 | TRBV15 | once | NA
CASSQEGTGEEKLFF | TGCGCCAGCAGCCAGGAAGGGACAGGGGAGGAAAAACTGTTTTTT | TRBJ1-4 | TRBV5-1 | NA | TRBD1
CASTSGREETQYF | TGTGCCAGTACCTCTGGCAGGGAAGAGACCCAGTACTTC | TRBJ2-5 | TRBV19 | NA | NA
CASSTATNEKLFF | TGTGCCAGCAGCACTGCAACTAATGAAAAACTGTTTTTT | TRBJ1-4 | TRBV7-9 | NA | NA